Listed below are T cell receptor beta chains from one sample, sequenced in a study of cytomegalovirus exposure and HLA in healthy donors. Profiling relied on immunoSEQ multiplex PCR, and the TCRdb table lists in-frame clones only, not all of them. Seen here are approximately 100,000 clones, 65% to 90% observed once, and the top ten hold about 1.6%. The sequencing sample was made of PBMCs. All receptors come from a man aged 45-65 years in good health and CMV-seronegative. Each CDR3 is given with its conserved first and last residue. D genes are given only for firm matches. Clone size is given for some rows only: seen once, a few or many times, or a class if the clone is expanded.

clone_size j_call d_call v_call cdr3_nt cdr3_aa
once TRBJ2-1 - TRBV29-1 TGCAGCGTTGACTACGGGGGAGGTTACAATGAGCAGTTCTTC CSVDYGGGYNEQFF
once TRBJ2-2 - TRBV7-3 TGTGCCAGCAGCTTATACAGGGGGGGCTCTTGGACCGGGGAGCTGTTTTTT CASSLYRGGSWTGELFF
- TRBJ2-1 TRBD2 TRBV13 TGTGCCAGCAGGCTCTGGGGGGGTTCCCTAAATGAGCAGTTCTTC CASRLWGGSLNEQFF
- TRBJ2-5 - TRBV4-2 TGTGCCAGCAGCCCCGGACATCAAGAGACCCAGTACTTC CASSPGHQETQYF
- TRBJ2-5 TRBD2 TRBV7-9 TGTGCCAGCAGCCCTTTGGGGGGGGAGACCCAGTACTTC CASSPLGGETQYF
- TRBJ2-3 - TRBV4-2 TGTGCCAGCAGCCAAGAGGCGCGGGGGCTGCAAGATACGCAGTATTTT CASSQEARGLQDTQYF
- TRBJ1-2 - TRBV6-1 TGTGCCAGCAGTAACCTTGGGGGCAGCGGCTATGGCTACACCTTC CASSNLGGSGYGYTF
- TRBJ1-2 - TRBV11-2 TGTGCCAGCAGAAGACAGTTCCCGTATGGCTACACCTTC CASRRQFPYGYTF
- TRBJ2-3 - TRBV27 TGTGCCAGCAGTTCCAACGGGGTTAGTACGCAGTATTTT CASSSNGVSTQYF
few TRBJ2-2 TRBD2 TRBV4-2 TGTGCCAGCAGCCAAGAGGCAAAGCGGGGAAACACCGGGGAGCTGTTTTTT CASSQEAKRGNTGELFF
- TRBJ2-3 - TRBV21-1 TGTGCCAGCAGCCTAAGGACAGGGGCTAGCACAGATACGCAGTATTTT CASSLRTGASTDTQYF
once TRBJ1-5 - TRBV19 TGTGCCAGTAGTTTCAGGGGTCAGCCCCAGCATTTT CASSFRGQPQHF
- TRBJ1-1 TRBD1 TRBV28 TGTGCCAGCAGTTTGGAGGAGGGACAGTTGAACACTGAAGCTTTCTTT CASSLEEGQLNTEAFF
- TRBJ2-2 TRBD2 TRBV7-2 TGTGCCAGCAGCTTAAGTAGCGGGGCCCCACGGCGCACCGGGGAGCTGTTTTTT CASSLSSGAPRRTGELFF
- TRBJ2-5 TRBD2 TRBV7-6 TGTGCCAGCAGGCGGACTCGGACTAGCGGGGGAGACGGCGAGACCCAGTACTTC CASRRTRTSGGDGETQYF
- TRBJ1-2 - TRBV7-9 TGTTCCAGCAGCTTAGCGGCCCCGGCGGATGGCTACACCTTC CSSSLAAPADGYTF
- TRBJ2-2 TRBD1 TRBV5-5 TGTGCCAGCAGCAACCGGGACAGGAACACCGGGGAGCTGTTTTTT CASSNRDRNTGELFF
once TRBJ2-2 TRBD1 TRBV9 TGTGCCAGCAGCCCAGGGACAGGGGGCGCGGACACCGGGGAGCTGTTTTTT CASSPGTGGADTGELFF
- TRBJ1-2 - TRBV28 TGTGCCAGCAGTTTATGGACAGGTGCTTCTAACTATGGCTACACCTTC CASSLWTGASNYGYTF
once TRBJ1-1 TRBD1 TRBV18 TGTGCCAGCTCCCAAGGACAGGCGGGGACTGAAGCTTTCTTT CASSQGQAGTEAFF
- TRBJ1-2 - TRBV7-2 TGTGCCAGCAGCTCTGACAGGAGCGGCTACACCTTC CASSSDRSGYTF
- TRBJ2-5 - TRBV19 TGTGCCAGTAGTAACCACAGGGAAGGGTCAGGAGAGACCCAGTACTTC CASSNHREGSGETQYF
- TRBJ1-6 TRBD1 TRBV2 TGTGCCAGCAGTCAACAACAGGGGGTTGATTCACCCCTCCACTTT CASSQQQGVDSPLHF
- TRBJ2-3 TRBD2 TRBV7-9 TGTGCCAGCAGCCGTAGCGGGAACACAGATACGCAGTATTTT CASSRSGNTDTQYF
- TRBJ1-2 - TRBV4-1 TGCGCCAGCAGCCAATCTCCGGGACTGAGTAGGGGCTACACCTTC CASSQSPGLSRGYTF
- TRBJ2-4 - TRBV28 TGTGCCAGCTGTGGGGCCGGTGGCAAAAACATTCAGTACTTC CASCGAGGKNIQYF
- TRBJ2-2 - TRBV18 TGTGCCACCAACTTGCAGGCCGCCAACACCGGGGAGCTGTTTTTT CATNLQAANTGELFF
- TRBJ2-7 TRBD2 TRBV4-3 TGCGCCAGCAGCCAAGATCTACTAGCGGGGAGCTACGAGCAGTACTTC CASSQDLLAGSYEQYF
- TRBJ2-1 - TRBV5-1 TGCGCCAGCAGCTCTCTGGCAGGGGCCGATGAGCAGTTCTTC CASSSLAGADEQFF
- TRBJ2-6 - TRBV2 TGTGCCAGGAATTTAGTAGGCGGCTCTGGGGCCAACGTCCTGACTTTC CARNLVGGSGANVLTF
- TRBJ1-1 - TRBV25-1 TGTGCCAGCAGTGACTCCGCGAAGAGGGAAAACACTGAAGCTTTCTTT CASSDSAKRENTEAFF
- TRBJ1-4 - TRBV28 TGTGCCAGCATTTCGCAGGGCAAACTGTTTTTT CASISQGKLFF
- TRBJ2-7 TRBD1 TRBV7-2 TGTGCCAGCAGCTCGGGACAGGATCACGCGCAGTACTTC CASSSGQDHAQYF
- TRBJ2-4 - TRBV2 TGTGCCAGCAGTTCCATGACTAGAGGAGACATTCAGTACTTC CASSSMTRGDIQYF
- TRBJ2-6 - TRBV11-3 TGTGCCAGCAGCCACTTTGGGGCCAACGTCCTGACTTTC CASSHFGANVLTF
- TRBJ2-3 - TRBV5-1 TGCGCCAGCAGCCCTGGCGCCTTCGAGGTCACAGATACGCAGTATTTT CASSPGAFEVTDTQYF
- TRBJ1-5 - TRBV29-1 TGCAGCGTTGCCGTGGGGGCGAGTAGCAATCAGCCCCAGCATTTT CSVAVGASSNQPQHF
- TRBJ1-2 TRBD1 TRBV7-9 TGTGCCAGCATCATGCTTGGGACAGAAAACTATGGCTACACCTTC CASIMLGTENYGYTF
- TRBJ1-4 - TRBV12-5 TGTGCTAGTGGTTTGGGGGGGGGCGAGGAAAAACTGTTTTTT CASGLGGGEEKLFF
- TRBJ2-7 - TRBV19 TGTGCCAGTAGCCAGGGCACCCTCTCCTACGAGCAGTACTTC CASSQGTLSYEQYF
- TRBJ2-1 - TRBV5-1 TGCGCCAGCAGTGAGAGCTCCTACAATGAGCAGTTCTTC CASSESSYNEQFF
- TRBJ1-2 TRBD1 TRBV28 TGTGCCACCAGGCAAGGACAGGGAAGCTATGGCTACACCTTC CATRQGQGSYGYTF
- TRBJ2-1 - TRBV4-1 TGCGCCAGCAGCCAACCTTCAACCAGATACAATGAGCAGTTCTTC CASSQPSTRYNEQFF
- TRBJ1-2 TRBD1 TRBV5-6 TGTGCCAGCAGCACGGGACAGTATTATGGCTACACCTTC CASSTGQYYGYTF